These T cell receptor beta chains were read from a single sample in a study of blood T cell repertoires in COVID-19. Assay used: immunoSEQ multiplex PCR; TCRdb lists only in-frame clones, some missing. The sample consists of about 330,000 clones, over 75% of them appearing once. Sequencing was done on a sample of peripheral blood. Receptor source: a woman aged 45-59 years with active or convalescent COVID-19. Each CDR3 is given with its conserved first and last residue.

TRBV2 | 12 | CASSGGFGEQYF
TRBV13 | 21 | CASSSAPPPGHRPKDYNEQFF
TRBV7-8 | 15 | CASSLVWGRDNEQFF
TRBV11-3 | 13 | CASSSGQGYEQYF
TRBV5-1 | 13 | CASSPGGFETQYF
TRBV19 | 15 | CASSIWSDRNTEAFF
TRBV10-3 | 14 | CATLAGGPSNEQFF
TRBV5-1 | 14 | CASSYETGYNEQFF
TRBV18 | 15 | CASSFGQRSNQPQHF
TRBV3-1/TRBV3-2 | 11 | CASSQVNTQYF
TRBV28 | 14 | CASRIAGNTGELFF
TRBV5-1 | 15 | CASSFGGTVAREQYF
TRBV5-1 | 14 | CASRQGGNTGELFF
TRBV11-1 | 14 | CASSRTGAGEKLFF
TRBV30 | 15 | CAWSLGQASQETQYF
TRBV9 | 16 | CASSVASGTGQETQYF
TRBV19 | 16 | CASSEQRQGASSPLHF
TRBV4-2 | 16 | CASSPLRPSSGNTIYF
TRBV5-1 | 17 | CASSLRGQGVLVYGYTF
TRBV7-2 | 13 | CASSLDRGDTQYF
TRBV9 | 15 | CASSPQVQGNSPLHF
TRBV19 | 14 | CASGPLDRVKEQYF
TRBV11-2 | 16 | CASSIGGRSGANVLTF
TRBV27 | 16 | CASSSRDRGLNYEQYF
TRBV5-5 | 16 | CASSLGTSGRSYEQYF
TRBV9 | 16 | CASSPGLAGGTYEQYF
TRBV7-2 | 16 | CASSLGGSRGLIEAFF
TRBV9 | 16 | CASSGWGTASYNEQFF
TRBV20-1 | 16 | CSASIRGRRSNQPQHF
TRBV5-1 | 15 | CASGTLDRISYGYTF
TRBV11-3 | 13 | CASSPEGNTEAFF
TRBV19 | 14 | CASSSVGGQETQYF
TRBV7-2 | 17 | CASSLAMRTAVRYGYTF
TRBV21-1 | 19 | CASSKLYNEVRGLGNIQYF
TRBV10-1 | 14 | CASRPGQIFYGYTF
TRBV7-9 | 14 | CASSPQKGITEAFF
TRBV5-1 | 15 | CASSRTQGAVETQYF
TRBV18 | 15 | CASSPIGQGGTEAFF
TRBV5-8 | 17 | CASSARTGQSMNTEAFF
TRBV5-4 | 13 | CASSPDRSPPLHF
TRBV5-1 | 16 | CASSHDPSGGLTEQFF
TRBV30 | 15 | CAWSRAGGLYNEQFF
TRBV7-2 | 17 | CASSLRAGTRSTGELFF
TRBV7-9 | 16 | CASSSTTETSTDTQYF
TRBV12-3/TRBV12-4 | 13 | CASLIPGNTEAFF